Presented here are 20 T cell receptor beta chains from one specimen sequenced in a study of Graves' ophthalmopathy and Graves' hyperthyroidism (dated by TCRdb to 2016 to 2019). The instrument given in TCRdb is Illumina HiSeq 2000. For repertoire sequencing, the TCR beta CDR3 regions were amplified from RNA transcripts. A first-round RT-PCR used HTBI primers with the Qiagen OneStep RT-PCR kit, followed by a second-round multiplex PCR, size selection and purification. TCRdb ran its own pipeline on the public reads, namely fastp trimming at Q25 and MiXCR clone calling, and kept in-frame beta chains. CDR3 protein sequences are deduplicated, and each keeps its most common genes and DNA. Recorded for this sample are a few hundred thousand distinct CDR3 sequences; 15% to 20% of them occurred a single time. 2.4% of the sample rests with the top ten. Sequenced: peripheral blood. These receptors all stem from an adult woman with stable Graves' hyperthyroidism.

There are many counts of this clonotype. J is TRBJ2-2 and V is TRBV7-2; 11 bases line up with TRBD1. Per the germline V gene, CDR1 is SGHTA and CDR2 is FQGNSA. V dropped 4 bases and J dropped 4; count of bases not matched to a gene: 5. The CDR3 is 16 amino acids. The CDR3 DNA reads as TGTGCCAGCAGCTCCCGGACAGGGGGCGGCACCGGGGAGCTGTTTTTT. This codes for CASSSRTGGGTGELFF.

This chain connects TRBV28 to TRBJ2-7; no clear D. Trimming left V 5 bases short and J 2 bases short, with 16 bases between. Germline CDR1 is MDHEN and CDR2 is SYDVKM. The CDR3 contains 15 residues. The CDR3 DNA reads as TGTGCCAGCAGTGAAAGGAAGACCCTGCCCTACGAGCAGTACTTC. Protein: CASSERKTLPYEQYF.

Of note for this clonotype: The junction shows a germline mismatch at one end, possibly a read error. This chain connects TRBV28 to TRBJ1-6; the match to TRBD1 covers 9 bases. Looked up from germline, CDR1 is MDHEN and CDR2 is SYDVKM. This CDR3 has 15 amino acids. The CDR3 loop is CASSLLRTGDSHLHF. In DNA form, the CDR3 reads TGTGCCAGCAGTTTATTAAGGACAGGGGATTCACACCTCCACTTT.

The sample holds many counts of this clonotype. V is TRBV12-3 or TRBV12-4 and J is TRBJ1-6; D gene ambiguous. This CDR3 has 13 residues. V was clipped by 5 bases and J by 7 bases, with 9 bases between them. The CDR3 sequence: CASSLSKNSPLHF. CDR3 in DNA: TGTGCCAGCAGTCTATCAAAGAATTCACCCCTCCACTTT.

In its sample, this clonotype was seen a few times. The V and J genes are TRBV4-1 and TRBJ2-7, with TRBD2 matching 12 bases. J was trimmed by 4 bases and V by 4 bases; bases with no gene match: 5. The CDR3 loop spans 15 amino acids. CDR1 is MGHRA and CDR2 is YSYEKL in the germline V gene. The CDR3 protein is CASSRRLAGDYEQYF. CDR3 bases: TGCGCCAGCAGCCGCAGACTAGCGGGAGATTACGAGCAGTACTTC.

The rearrangement joins TRBV6-2 or TRBV6-3 to TRBJ2-2, with unresolved D. Germline-derived CDR1 and CDR2 are MNHEY and SVGEGT. V shed 8 bases and J shed 3 bases, with 7 bases lying between them. The CDR3 runs to 12 residues. In nucleotides, the CDR3 is TGTGCCAGCGGTACGGACACCGGGGAGCTGTTTTTT. Encoded protein: CASGTDTGELFF.

The table lists this clonotype with many counts. This chain connects TRBV30 to TRBJ2-7; D gene uncertain. The germline V gene has CDR1 GTSNPN and CDR2 SVGIG (reference sequence). Deletions cut 3 bases from V and 6 bases from J, with 9 bases between. The CDR3 covers 11 residues. The CDR3 bases are TGTGCCTGGAGGATATGGGGCGAGCAGTACTTC. This codes for CAWRIWGEQYF.

This clonotype was observed at least ten times. The chain carries TRBV20-1 and TRBJ1-1; D not certain. This CDR3 has 13 amino acids. The V end lost 1 base, the J end lost 3 bases, and 9 bases lay between the germline ends. Germline V gene lookup returns CDR1 DFQATT and CDR2 SNEGSKA (reference sequence). The CDR3 DNA follows: TGCAGTGCTAGAGGGGCAGTAGACACTGAAGCTTTCTTT. Residues: CSARGAVDTEAFF.

This clonotype was observed at least ten times. The chain uses TRBV12-3 or TRBV12-4 and TRBJ1-2, with D possibly being TRBD1 (6 bases). The CDR3 totals 14 residues. The V end was cut by 5 bases, the J end by 3 bases, with 13 bases between. In nucleotides, the CDR3 is TGTGCCAGCAGTCAGGGCAGGGGTGACTATGGCTACACCTTC. Protein product: CASSQGRGDYGYTF.

This clonotype was seen ten or more times. The chain recombines TRBV5-5 with TRBJ2-5; D remains ambiguous. V lost 6 bases and J lost 1, with 10 bases in between. CDR3 length: 13 amino acids. The germline V gene encodes CDR1 SGHKS and CDR2 YYEKEE (reference sequence). CDR3 coding DNA: TGTGCCAGCACCCCCGTGCCCCAAGAGACCCAGTACTTC. As protein: CASTPVPQETQYF. Based on the CDR3 plus reference TRBV5-5 and TRBJ2-5, the full variable domain is DAGVTQSPTHLIKTRGQQVTLRCSPISGHKSVSWYQQVLGQGPQFIFQYYEKEERGRGNFPDRFSARQFPNYSSELNVNALLLGDSALYLCASTPVPQETQYFGPGTRLLVL.

This clonotype has ten or more counts. V and J are TRBV6-5 and TRBJ1-1, with 7 bases matching TRBD1. This CDR3 has 16 residues. Germline CDR1 is MNHEY and CDR2 is SVGAGI. V trimming: 0 bases; J trimming: 4 bases; junction bases outside the gene matches: 8. CDR3 residues: CASSYSTRGWGTEAFF. The CDR3, as DNA: TGTGCCAGCAGTTACTCGACCAGGGGGTGGGGCACTGAAGCTTTCTTT.

This clonotype showed up just once. V and J are TRBV27 and TRBJ2-7, with 7 bases fitting TRBD1. The germline V gene has CDR1 MNHEY and CDR2 SMNVEV (reference sequence). CDR3 length: 15 amino acids. V lost 6 bases, J lost 4 bases, and 12 bases stayed unmatched. This CDR3 reads CASRPWTGAFYEQYF. The CDR3 coding sequence is TGTGCCAGCAGGCCTTGGACAGGAGCTTTTTACGAGCAGTACTTC.

The rearrangement links TRBV6-1 to TRBJ2-7; D is possibly TRBD2 (6 bases). Trimming removed 0 bases from V and 4 bases from J, with 13 bases in between. The CDR3 covers 15 residues. The germline gives CDR1 MNHNS, CDR2 SASEGT. The CDR3 DNA follows: TGTGCCAGCAGTGAAGCGGGACTGAGACCTTACGAGCAGTACTTC. As protein: CASSEAGLRPYEQYF.

This clonotype was recorded many times. This rearrangement joins TRBV7-2 to TRBJ2-7; D is perhaps TRBD1 (6 bases). Per germline, CDR1 SGHTA and CDR2 FQGNSA. Trimming shortened V by 5 bases and J by 2 bases, and 16 bases separated the two germline ends. The CDR3 loop spans 15 amino acids. The CDR3 bases are TGTGCCAGCAGCCGAGGGGGACACCACACCTACGAGCAGTACTTC. It codes for CASSRGGHHTYEQYF.

This clonotype was seen only a few times. The chain employs TRBV30 and TRBJ2-2; the match to TRBD2 covers 7 bases. Germline V gene data show CDR1 as GTSNPN and CDR2 as SVGIG (reference sequence). This CDR3 region has 16 residues. After removal of 0 bases from V and 4 bases from J, the junction contained 8 bases not matched to a gene. CDR3 nucleotide sequence: TGTGCCTGGAGTGTACCTAGGACTAGTCCCACCGGGGAGCTGTTTTTT. Its protein product is CAWSVPRTSPTGELFF.

This clonotype showed up many times. V gene TRBV2 combines with J gene TRBJ2-5; D remains unclear. Germline lookup yields CDR1 SNHLY and CDR2 FYNNEI. V was pared by 11 bases and J by 2 bases, with 12 bases between. The CDR3 runs to 12 residues. The CDR3 sequence: CAGSRIQETQYF. CDR3 sequence (DNA): TGTGCCGGATCGCGGATTCAAGAGACCCAGTACTTC. The variable domain in full, with the rest retrieved from reference TRBV2 and TRBJ2-5, is EPEVTQTPSHQVTQMGQEVILRCVPISNHLYFYWYRQILGQKVEFLVSFYNNEISEKSEIFDDQFSVERPDGSNFTLKIRSTKLEDSAMYFCAGSRIQETQYFGPGTRLLVL.

This CDR3 reads CASSYGPGGETQYF. The CDR3 DNA sequence: TGTGCCAGCAGTTACGGGCCAGGGGGAGAGACCCAGTACTTC. The chain recombines TRBV6-5 with TRBJ2-5, with 7 bases that match TRBD1. V gave up 2 bases and J gave up 4 bases; unmatched junction bases: 4. Germline V gene data show CDR1 as MNHEY and CDR2 as SVGAGI. The CDR3 is 14 amino acids.

At least ten counts were recorded for this clonotype. This chain links TRBV7-8 with TRBJ2-5, with D uncertain. V lost 8 bases, J lost 5 bases, and 12 bases lay in between. Germline CDR1 and CDR2: SGHVS and FQNEAQ. The CDR3 is 12 amino acids. CDR3 nucleotides: TGTGCCAGCCAACGGAGTGGGGAGACCCAGTACTTC. Translation: CASQRSGETQYF.

The V gene is TRBV6-2 or TRBV6-3, the J gene TRBJ1-6; D gene uncertain. Germline V gives CDR1 MNHEY, CDR2 SVGEGT. Trimming pared 2 bases from V and 11 bases from J, leaving 10 bases between. CDR3 length: 13 amino acids. The CDR3 spells CASSYRRDPPLHF. The CDR3 coding sequence is TGTGCCAGCAGTTACCGGAGGGATCCACCCCTCCACTTT.

This clonotype was detected ten times or more. The V gene is TRBV13, the J gene TRBJ2-5; no reliable D call. This CDR3 has 11 residues. CDR1 is PRHDT and CDR2 is FYEKMQ in the germline V gene (reference sequence). Trimming cost V 5 bases and J 4 bases, with 5 bases left between them. The CDR3 coding sequence is TGTGCCAGCAGCGCTACAGAGACCCAGTACTTC. Translated, it gives CASSATETQYF.